This is a list of T cell receptor beta chains from one sample in a study of T cell repertoires in cytomegalovirus infection. In TCRdb, the reads were re-called with MiXCR into one record per CDR3 protein. In the table there are 680,000 or so distinct CDR3 sequences, around 30% of which are singletons. Their recognized antigens are unknown. The sample in question was cultured PBMCs, obtained from culture after CMV antigen stimulation. Source of these receptors: a human donor in good health (CMV status not recorded). Some clones in this sample may be carry-over from other donors' samples. The CDR3 runs from the conserved cysteine through the conserved F or W. A D gene is named only where the DNA matches it firmly. For some rows the clone size is stated as once, few or many, or as a class when expanded; others skip it.

v_gene	abundance	d_gene	j_gene	CDR3nt	CDR3aa
TRBV19	NA	NA	TRBJ2-6	TGTGCCAGCCACGGGCGCCGGGGGGCCAACGTCCTGACTTTC	CASHGRRGANVLTF
TRBV7-6	NA	NA	TRBJ2-7	TGTGCCAGCAGCCCCGGGTCTGGGTTATACGAGCAGTACTTC	CASSPGSGLYEQYF
TRBV2	NA	TRBD1	TRBJ1-2	TGTGCCAGCAGCCCGACGAGACAGGGGCACACCTTC	CASSPTRQGHTF
TRBV28	NA	NA	TRBJ2-5	TGTGCCAGCAGTTTTGGGGGGTACGGAGAGACCCAGTACTTC	CASSFGGYGETQYF
TRBV20-1	NA	NA	TRBJ1-5	TGCAGTGACCCGGGGGCCGATCAGCCCCAGCATTTT	CSDPGADQPQHF
TRBV6-5	NA	TRBD1	TRBJ1-1	TGTGCCAGCAGTTGGACAGGGGGTTATAAAAGCACTGAAGCTTTCTTT	CASSWTGGYKSTEAFF
TRBV7-6	NA	TRBD2	TRBJ2-2	TGTGCCAGCCGGCGGACGCTAGCGGACACCGGGGAGCTGTTTTTT	CASRRTLADTGELFF
TRBV7-2	many	NA	TRBJ1-6	TGTGCCAGCAGCTTAATGCAGGGTAGTAATTCACCCCTCCACTTT	CASSLMQGSNSPLHF
TRBV12-3/TRBV12-4	few	TRBD2	TRBJ2-7	TGTGCCAGCAGTTTACAAGGGGAGGGGCGCTACGAGCAGTACTTC	CASSLQGEGRYEQYF
TRBV5-6	NA	NA	TRBJ1-1	TGTGCCAGCAGCCCCAGGAGGGCGGCAGCTTTCTTT	CASSPRRAAAFF
TRBV11-1	NA	NA	TRBJ1-1	TGTGCCAGCAGCTTAATGGAGACGGACACTGAAGCTTTCTTT	CASSLMETDTEAFF
TRBV20-1	NA	NA	TRBJ1-6	TGCAGTGCTAGACCTAGGGGAGTACGTCTGTCCCTCCACTTT	CSARPRGVRLSLHF
TRBV6-6	NA	NA	TRBJ1-4	TGTGCCAGCAGTTACACATATTTTTCAACTAATGAAAAACTGTTTTTT	CASSYTYFSTNEKLFF
TRBV7-2	many	NA	TRBJ1-5	TGTGCCAGCAGCTTAATTCGAGAACAGCCCCAGCATTTT	CASSLIREQPQHF
TRBV12-3/TRBV12-4	NA	NA	TRBJ2-1	TGTGCCAGCAGCTACAGGGCCTCCTACAATGAGCAGTTCTTC	CASSYRASYNEQFF